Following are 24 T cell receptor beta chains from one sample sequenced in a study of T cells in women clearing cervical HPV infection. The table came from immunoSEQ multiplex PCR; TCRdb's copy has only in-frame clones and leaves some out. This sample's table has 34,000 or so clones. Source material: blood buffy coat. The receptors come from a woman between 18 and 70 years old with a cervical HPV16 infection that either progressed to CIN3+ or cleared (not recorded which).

This CDR3 reads CASSLMGQGAPGNTIYF. CDR3 bases read: TGCGCCAGCAGCTTGATGGGGCAGGGAGCTCCTGGAAACACC. The rearrangement links TRBV5-1 to TRBJ1-3; TRBD1 is a possible D gene (5 bases). The DNA ends 3 residues before the CDR3 does, and the rest of the CDR3 is filled in from the germline J gene. The V gene's germline CDR1 is SGHRS and CDR2 YFSETQ. The CDR3 sequence is 17 residues long. The V gene lost 1 base and the J gene lost 2 bases, with 16 bases spanning the gap.

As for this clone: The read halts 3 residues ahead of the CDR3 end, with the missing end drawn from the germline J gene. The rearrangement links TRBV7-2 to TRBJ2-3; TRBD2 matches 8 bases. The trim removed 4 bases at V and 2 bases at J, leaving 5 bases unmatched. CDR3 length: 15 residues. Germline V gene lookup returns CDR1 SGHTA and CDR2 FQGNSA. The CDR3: CASSSQRGLTDTQYF. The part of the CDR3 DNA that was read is TGTGCCAGCAGCTCCCAGCGGGGGCTCACAGATACG.

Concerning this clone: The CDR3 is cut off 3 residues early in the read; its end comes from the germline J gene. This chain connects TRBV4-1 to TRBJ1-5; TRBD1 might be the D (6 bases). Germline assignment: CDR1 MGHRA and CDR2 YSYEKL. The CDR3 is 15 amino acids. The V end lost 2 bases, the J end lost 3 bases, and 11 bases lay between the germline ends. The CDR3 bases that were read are TGCGCCAGCAGCCAAACGACAGGCATCAATCAGCCC. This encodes CASSQTTGINQP. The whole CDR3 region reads CASSQTTGINQPQHF.

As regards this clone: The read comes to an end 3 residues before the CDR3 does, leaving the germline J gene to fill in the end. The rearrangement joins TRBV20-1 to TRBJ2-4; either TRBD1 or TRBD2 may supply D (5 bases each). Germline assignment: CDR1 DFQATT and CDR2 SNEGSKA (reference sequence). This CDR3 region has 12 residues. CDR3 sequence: CSARDRVRGQYF. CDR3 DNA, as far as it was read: TGCAGTGCTAGAGACAGGGTGAGGGGT.

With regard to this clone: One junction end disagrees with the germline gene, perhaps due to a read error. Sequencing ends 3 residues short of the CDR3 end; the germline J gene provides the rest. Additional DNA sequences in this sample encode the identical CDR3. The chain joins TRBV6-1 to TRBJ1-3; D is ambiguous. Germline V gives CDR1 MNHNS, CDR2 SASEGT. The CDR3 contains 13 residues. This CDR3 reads CASSEKGGNTIYF. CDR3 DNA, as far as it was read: TGTGCCAGCAGTGAGAAGGGTGGAAACACG.

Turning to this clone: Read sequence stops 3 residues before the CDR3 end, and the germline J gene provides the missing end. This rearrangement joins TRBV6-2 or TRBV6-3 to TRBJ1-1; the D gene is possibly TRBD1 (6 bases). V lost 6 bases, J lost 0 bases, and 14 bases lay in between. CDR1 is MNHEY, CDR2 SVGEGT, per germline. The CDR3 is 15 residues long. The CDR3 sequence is CASSPLRDMNTEAFF. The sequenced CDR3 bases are TGTGCCAGCAGCCCCCTCAGGGACATGAACACTGAA.

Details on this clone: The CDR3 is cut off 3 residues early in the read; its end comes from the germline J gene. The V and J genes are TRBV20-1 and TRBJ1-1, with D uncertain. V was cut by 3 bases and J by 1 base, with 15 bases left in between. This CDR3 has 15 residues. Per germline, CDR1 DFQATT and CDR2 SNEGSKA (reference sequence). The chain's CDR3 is CSASQVGFKNTEAFF. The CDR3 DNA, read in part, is TGCAGTGCTAGTCAGGTAGGGTTCAAGAACACTGAA.

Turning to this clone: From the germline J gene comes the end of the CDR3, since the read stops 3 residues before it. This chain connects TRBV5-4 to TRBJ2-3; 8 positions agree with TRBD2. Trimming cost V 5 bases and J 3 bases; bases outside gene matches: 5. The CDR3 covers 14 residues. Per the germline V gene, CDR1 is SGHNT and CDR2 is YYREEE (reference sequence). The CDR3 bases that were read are TGTGCCAGCAGTCCGGGGGGGATTACAGATACG. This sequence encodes CASSPGGITDT. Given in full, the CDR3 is CASSPGGITDTQYF.

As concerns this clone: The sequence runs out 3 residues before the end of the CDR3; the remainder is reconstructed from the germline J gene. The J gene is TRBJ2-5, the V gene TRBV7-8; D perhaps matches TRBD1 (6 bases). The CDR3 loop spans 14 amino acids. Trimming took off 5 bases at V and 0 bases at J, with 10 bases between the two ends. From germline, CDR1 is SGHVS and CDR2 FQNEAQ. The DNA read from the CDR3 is TGTGCCAGCAGCCGAGGGACAAACCAAGAGACC. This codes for CASSRGTNQET. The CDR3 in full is CASSRGTNQETQYF. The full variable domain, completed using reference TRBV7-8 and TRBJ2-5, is GAGVSQSPRYKVAKRGQDVALRCDPISGHVSLFWYQQALGQGPEFLTYFQNEAQLDKSGLPSDRFFAERPEGSVSTLKIQRTQQEDSAVYLCASSRGTNQETQYFGPGTRLLVL.

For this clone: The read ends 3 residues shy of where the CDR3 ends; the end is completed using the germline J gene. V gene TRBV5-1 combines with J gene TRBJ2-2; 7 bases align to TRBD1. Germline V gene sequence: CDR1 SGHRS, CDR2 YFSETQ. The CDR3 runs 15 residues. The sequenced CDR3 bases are TGCGCCAGCAGCCCCGAGACAGGGCATAATGAAAAG. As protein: CASSPETGHNEK. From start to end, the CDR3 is CASSPETGHNEKLFF.

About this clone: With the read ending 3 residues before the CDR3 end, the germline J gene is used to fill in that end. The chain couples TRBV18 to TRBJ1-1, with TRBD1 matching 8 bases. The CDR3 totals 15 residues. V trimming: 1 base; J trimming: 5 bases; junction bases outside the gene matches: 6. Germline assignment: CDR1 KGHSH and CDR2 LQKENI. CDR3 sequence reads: CASSPRTGLHTEAFF. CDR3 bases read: TGTGCCAGCTCACCACGGACAGGGTTGCATACTGAA.

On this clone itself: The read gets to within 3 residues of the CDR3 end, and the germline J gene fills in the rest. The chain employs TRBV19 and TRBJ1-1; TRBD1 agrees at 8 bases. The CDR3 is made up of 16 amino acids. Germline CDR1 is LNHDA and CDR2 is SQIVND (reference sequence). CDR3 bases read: TGTGCCAGTAGTTTGGCGTCGGGACAGGCACAAGAGACA. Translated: CASSLASGQAQET. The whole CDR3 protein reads CASSLASGQAQETAFF.

The CDR3 bases that were read are TGTGCCAGCAGTTACGAAGGGACAGGGGGCCGCCAGCCC. Its protein is CASSYEGTGGRQP. The full CDR3 is CASSYEGTGGRQPQHF. This sequence joins TRBV6-2 or TRBV6-3 and TRBJ1-5, with TRBD1 matching over 12 bases. With the read ending 3 residues before the CDR3 end, the germline J gene is used to fill in that end. CDR1 and CDR2 from the germline V gene are MNHEY and SVGEGT. V lost 2 bases, J lost 7 bases, and 6 bases stayed unmatched. CDR3 length: 16 amino acids.

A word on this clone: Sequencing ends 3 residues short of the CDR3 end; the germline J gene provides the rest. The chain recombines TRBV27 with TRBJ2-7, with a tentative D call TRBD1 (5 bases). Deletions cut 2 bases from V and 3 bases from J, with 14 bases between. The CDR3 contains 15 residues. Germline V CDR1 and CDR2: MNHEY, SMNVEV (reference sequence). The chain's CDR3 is CASSLGAREIYEQYF. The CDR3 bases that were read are TGTGCCAGCAGTTTAGGGGCCAGAGAGATCTACGAG.

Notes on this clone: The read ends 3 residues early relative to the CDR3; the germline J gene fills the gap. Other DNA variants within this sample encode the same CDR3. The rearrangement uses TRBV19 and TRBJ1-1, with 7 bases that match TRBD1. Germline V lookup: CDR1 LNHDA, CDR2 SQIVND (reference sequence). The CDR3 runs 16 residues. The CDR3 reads CASSISVTGDWETAFF. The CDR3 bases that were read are TGTGCCAGTAGTATTAGTGTCACAGGGGATTGGGAGACA.

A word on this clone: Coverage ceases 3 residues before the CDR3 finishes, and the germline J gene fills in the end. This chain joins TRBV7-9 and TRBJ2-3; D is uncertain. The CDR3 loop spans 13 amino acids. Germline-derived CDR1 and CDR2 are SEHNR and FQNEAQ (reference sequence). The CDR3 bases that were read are TGTGCCAGCAGCTTAAATAGCAATCAGCCG. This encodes CASSLNSNQP. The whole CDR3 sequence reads CASSLNSNQPQYF.

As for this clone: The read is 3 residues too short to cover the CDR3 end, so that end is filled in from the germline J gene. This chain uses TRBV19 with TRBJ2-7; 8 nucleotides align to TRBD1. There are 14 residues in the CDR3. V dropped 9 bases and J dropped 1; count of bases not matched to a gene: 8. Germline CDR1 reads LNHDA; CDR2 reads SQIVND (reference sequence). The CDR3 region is CASADRGKSYEQYF. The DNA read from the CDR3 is TGTGCCAGCGCCGACAGGGGAAAATCCTACGAG. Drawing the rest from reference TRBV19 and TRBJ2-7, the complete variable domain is DGGITQSPKYLFRKEGQNVTLSCEQNLNHDAMYWYRQDPGQGLRLIYYSQIVNDFQKGDIAEGYSVSREKKESFPLTVTSAQKNPTAFYLCASADRGKSYEQYFGPGTRLTVT.

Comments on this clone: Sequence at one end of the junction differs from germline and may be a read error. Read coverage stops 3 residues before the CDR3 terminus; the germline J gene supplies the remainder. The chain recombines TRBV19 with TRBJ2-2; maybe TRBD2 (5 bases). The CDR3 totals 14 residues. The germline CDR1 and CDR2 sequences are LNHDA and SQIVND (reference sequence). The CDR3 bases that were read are TGTGCCAATAGTATAAGAGGGTTCACCGGGGAG. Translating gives CANSIRGFTGE. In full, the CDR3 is CANSIRGFTGELFF.

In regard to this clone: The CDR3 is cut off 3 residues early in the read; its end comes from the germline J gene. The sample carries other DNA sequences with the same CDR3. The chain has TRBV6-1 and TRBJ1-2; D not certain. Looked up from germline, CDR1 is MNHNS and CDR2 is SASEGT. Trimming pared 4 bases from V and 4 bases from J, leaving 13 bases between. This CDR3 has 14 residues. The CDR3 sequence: CASSARIGSYGYTF. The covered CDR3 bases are TGTGCCAGCAGTGCCCGTATCGGGTCCTATGGC.

The CDR3 here is CASSINRMTYEQYF. CDR3 DNA (partial): TGTGCCAGTAGTATAAACAGGATGACCTACGAG. The V and J genes are TRBV19 and TRBJ2-7, with D maybe TRBD1 (5 bases). The sequence runs out 3 residues before the end of the CDR3; the remainder is reconstructed from the germline J gene. CDR3 length equals 14 residues. Germline CDR1 is LNHDA and CDR2 is SQIVND (reference sequence). Trimming removed 2 bases from V and 2 bases from J, with 10 bases in between.

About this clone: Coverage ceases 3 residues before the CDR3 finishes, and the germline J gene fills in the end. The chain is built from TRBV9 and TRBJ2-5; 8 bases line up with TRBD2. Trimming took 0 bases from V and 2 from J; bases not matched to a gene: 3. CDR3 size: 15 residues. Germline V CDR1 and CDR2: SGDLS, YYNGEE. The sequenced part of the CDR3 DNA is TGTGCCAGCAGCGTAGGACTAGCGTCACAAGAGACC. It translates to CASSVGLASQET. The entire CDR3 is CASSVGLASQETQYF.

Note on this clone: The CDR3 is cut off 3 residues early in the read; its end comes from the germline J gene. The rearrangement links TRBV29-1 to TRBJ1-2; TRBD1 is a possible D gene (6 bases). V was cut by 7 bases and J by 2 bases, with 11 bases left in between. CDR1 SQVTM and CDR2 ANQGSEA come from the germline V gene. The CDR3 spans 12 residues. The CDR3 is CSGLTGNYGYTF. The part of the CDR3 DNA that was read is TGCAGCGGATTGACAGGCAACTATGGC.

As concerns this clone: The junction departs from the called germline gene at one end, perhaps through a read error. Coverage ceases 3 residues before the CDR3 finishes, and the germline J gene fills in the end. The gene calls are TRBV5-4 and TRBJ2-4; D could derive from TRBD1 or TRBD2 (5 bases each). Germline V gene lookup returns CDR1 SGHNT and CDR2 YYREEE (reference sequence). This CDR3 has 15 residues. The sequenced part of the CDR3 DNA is TGTGCCGGCAGCTTGGGTAGGGGAGAAGGTAACATT. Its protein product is CAGSLGRGEGNI. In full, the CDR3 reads CAGSLGRGEGNIQYF. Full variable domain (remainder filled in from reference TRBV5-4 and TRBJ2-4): ETGVTQSPTHLIKTRGQQVTLRCSSQSGHNTVSWYQQALGQGPQFIFQYYREEENGRGNFPPRFSGLQFPNYSSELNVNALELDDSALYLCAGSLGRGEGNIQYFGAGTRLSVL.

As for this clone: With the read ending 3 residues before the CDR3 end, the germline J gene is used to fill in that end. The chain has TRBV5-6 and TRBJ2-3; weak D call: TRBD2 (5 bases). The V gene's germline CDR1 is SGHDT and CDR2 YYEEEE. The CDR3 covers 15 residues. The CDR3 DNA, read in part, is TGTGCCAGCAGCCGGGGTGGGGTTTCGGGTCAGCCG. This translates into CASSRGGVSGQP. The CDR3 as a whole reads CASSRGGVSGQPQYF.